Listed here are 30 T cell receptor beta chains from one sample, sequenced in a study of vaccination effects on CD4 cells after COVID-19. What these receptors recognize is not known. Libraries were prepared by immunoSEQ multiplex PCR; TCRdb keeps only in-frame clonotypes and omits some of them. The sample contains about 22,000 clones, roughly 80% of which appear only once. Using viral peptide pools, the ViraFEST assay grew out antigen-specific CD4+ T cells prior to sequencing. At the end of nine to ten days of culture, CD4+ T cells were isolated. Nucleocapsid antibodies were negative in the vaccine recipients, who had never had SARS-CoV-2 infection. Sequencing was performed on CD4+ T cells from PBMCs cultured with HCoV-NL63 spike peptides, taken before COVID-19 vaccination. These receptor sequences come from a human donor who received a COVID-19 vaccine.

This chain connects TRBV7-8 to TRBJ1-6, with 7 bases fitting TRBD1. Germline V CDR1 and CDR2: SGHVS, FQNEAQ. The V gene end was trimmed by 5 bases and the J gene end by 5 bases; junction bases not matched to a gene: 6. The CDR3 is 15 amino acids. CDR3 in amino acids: CASSVGTANNSPLHF. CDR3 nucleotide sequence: TGTGCCAGCAGCGTCGGGACAGCAAATAATTCACCCCTCCACTTT.

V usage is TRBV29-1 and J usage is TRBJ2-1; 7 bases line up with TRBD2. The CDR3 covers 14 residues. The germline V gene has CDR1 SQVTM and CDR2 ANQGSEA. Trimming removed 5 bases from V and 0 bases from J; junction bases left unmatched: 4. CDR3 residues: CSVQRGSSYNEQFF. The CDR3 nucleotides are TGCAGCGTTCAGCGGGGTAGCTCCTACAATGAGCAGTTCTTC.

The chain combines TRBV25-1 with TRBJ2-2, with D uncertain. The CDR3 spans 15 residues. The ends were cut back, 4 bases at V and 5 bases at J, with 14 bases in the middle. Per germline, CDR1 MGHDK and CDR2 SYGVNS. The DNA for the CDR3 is TGTGCCAGCAGTGCCTCCTCGGGTTTGACCGGGGAGCTGTTTTTT. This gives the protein CASSASSGLTGELFF.

CDR3 sequence reads: CASSEAWVGGEKLFF. The CDR3 DNA follows: TGTGCCAGCAGTGAAGCATGGGTAGGCGGTGAAAAACTGTTTTTT. J is TRBJ1-4 and V is TRBV6-1; D remains ambiguous. This CDR3 region has 15 residues. Between the trimmed V and J ends, which lost 0 bases and 7 bases, there was a span of 12 bases. Germline assignment: CDR1 MNHNS and CDR2 SASEGT.

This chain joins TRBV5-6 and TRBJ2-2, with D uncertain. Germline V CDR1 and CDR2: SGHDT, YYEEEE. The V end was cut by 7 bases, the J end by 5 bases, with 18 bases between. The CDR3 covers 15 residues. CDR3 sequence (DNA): TGTGCCAGCCGCCGAGAGCCGGCGAGGACCGGGGAGCTGTTTTTT. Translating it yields CASRREPARTGELFF.

The CDR3 nucleotides are TGTGCCAGCTCACTCTCCCAGGAAGAGACCCAGTACTTC. Translation: CASSLSQEETQYF. The chain employs TRBV18 and TRBJ2-5; D ambiguous. The CDR3 is 13 residues long. V lost 4 bases and J 3 bases, leaving 9 bases between the germline ends. Germline CDR1 and CDR2: KGHSH and LQKENI.

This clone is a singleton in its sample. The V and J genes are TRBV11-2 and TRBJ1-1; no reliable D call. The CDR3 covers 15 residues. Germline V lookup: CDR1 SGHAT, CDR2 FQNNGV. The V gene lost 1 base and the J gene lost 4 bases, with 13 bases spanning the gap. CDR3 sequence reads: CASSLGRVRPTEAFF. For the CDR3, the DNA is TGTGCCAGCAGCTTAGGCCGGGTGAGACCCACTGAAGCTTTCTTT. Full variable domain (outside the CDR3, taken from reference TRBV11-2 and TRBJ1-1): EAGVAQSPRYKIIEKRQSVAFWCNPISGHATLYWYQQILGQGPKLLIQFQNNGVVDDSQLPKDRFSAERLKGVDSTLKIQPAKLEDSAVYLCASSLGRVRPTEAFFGQGTRLTVV.

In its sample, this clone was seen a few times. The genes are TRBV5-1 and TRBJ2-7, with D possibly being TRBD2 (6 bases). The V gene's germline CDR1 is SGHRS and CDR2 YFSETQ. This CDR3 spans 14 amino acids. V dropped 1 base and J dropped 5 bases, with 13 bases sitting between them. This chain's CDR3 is CASSLKTGANEQYF. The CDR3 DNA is TGCGCCAGCAGCTTGAAGACGGGAGCTAACGAGCAGTACTTC. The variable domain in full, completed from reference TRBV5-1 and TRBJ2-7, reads KAGVTQTPRYLIKTRGQQVTLSCSPISGHRSVSWYQQTPGQGLQFLFEYFSETQRNKGNFPGRFSGRQFSNSRSEMNVSTLELGDSALYLCASSLKTGANEQYFGPGTRLTVT.

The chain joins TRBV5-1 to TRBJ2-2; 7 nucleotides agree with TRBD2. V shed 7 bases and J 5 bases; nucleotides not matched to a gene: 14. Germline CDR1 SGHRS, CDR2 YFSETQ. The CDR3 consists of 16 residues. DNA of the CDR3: TGCGCCAGCTGCCGCCAGCCGGGACTACCGACCGGGGAGCTGTTTTTT. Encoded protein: CASCRQPGLPTGELFF.

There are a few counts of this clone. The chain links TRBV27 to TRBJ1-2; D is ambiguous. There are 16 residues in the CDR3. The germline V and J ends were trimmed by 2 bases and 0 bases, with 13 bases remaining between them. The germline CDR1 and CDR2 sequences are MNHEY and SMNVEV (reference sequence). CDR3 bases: TGTGCCAGCAGTTTAGGAGCAGGCCCTACTAACTATGGCTACACCTTC. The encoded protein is CASSLGAGPTNYGYTF.

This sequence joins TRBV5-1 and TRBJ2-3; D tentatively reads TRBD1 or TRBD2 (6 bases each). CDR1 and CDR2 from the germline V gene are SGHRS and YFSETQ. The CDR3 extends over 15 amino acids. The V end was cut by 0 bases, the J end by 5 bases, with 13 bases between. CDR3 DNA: TGCGCCAGCAGCTTGGCCCTCGGGGGCGAAGATACGCAGTATTTT. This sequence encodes CASSLALGGEDTQYF.

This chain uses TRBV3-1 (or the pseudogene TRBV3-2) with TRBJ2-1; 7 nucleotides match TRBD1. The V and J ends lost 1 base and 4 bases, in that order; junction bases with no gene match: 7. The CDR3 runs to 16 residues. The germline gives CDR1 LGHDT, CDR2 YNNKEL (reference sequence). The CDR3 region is CASSQGGGRGYNEQFF. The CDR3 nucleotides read TGTGCCAGCAGCCAAGGCGGCGGCAGGGGGTACAATGAGCAGTTCTTC.

The CDR3 DNA reads TGCGCCAGCAGCTTGGACGGGGCAGGGCAAGGCTACACCTTC. This encodes CASSLDGAGQGYTF. The rearrangement links TRBV5-1 to TRBJ1-2; a possible D gene is TRBD1 (5 bases). The CDR3 runs to 14 residues. Trimming stripped 0 bases from V and 8 bases from J, with 14 bases between. Germline V gene sequence: CDR1 SGHRS, CDR2 YFSETQ.

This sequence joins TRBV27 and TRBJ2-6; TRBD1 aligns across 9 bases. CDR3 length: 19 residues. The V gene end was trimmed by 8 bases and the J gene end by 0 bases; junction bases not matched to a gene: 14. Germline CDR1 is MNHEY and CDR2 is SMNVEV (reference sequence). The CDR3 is CASQQTGGVYSSGANVLTF. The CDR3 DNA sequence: TGTGCCAGCCAGCAAACAGGGGGCGTCTATAGCTCTGGGGCCAACGTCCTGACTTTC.

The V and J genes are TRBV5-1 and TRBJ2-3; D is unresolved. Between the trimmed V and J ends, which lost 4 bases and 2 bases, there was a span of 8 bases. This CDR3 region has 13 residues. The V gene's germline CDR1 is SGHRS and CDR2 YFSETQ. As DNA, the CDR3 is TGCGCCAGCAGCATTAGGCACACAGATACGCAGTATTTT. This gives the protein CASSIRHTDTQYF.

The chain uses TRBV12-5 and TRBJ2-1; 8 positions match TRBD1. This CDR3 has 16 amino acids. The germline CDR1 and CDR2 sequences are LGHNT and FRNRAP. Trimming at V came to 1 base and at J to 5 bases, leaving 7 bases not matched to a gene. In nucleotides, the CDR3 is TGTGCTAGTGGTTTGGGGACCGGGACAGGTAACAATGAGCAGTTCTTC. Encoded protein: CASGLGTGTGNNEQFF.

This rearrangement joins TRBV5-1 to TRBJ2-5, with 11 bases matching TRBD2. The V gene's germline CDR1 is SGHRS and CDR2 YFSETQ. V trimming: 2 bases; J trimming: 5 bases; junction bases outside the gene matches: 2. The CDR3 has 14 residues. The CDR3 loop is CASSLLAGVETQYF. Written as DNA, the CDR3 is TGCGCCAGCAGCTTACTAGCGGGAGTTGAGACCCAGTACTTC.

The CDR3 sequence is CASSLSGVPETLHF. The CDR3 DNA follows: TGTGCCAGCAGCTTATCTGGGGTCCCAGAGACCCTCCACTTT. This chain connects TRBV7-8 to TRBJ1-6; D is uncertain. This CDR3 is 14 amino acids long. Per the germline V gene, CDR1 is SGHVS and CDR2 is FQNEAQ. Trimming cost V 2 bases and J 14 bases, with 16 bases left between them.

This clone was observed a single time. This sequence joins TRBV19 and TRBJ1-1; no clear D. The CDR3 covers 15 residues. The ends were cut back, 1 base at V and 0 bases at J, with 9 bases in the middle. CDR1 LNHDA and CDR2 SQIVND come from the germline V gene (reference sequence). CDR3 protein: CASSIAGVMNTEAFF. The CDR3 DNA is TGTGCCAGTAGTATAGCCGGGGTAATGAACACTGAAGCTTTCTTT.

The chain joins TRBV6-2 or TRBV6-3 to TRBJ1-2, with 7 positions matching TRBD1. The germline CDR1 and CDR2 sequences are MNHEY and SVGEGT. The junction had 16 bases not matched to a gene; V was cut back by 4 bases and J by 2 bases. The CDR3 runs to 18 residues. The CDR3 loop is CASSSHQGDRLFNYGYTF. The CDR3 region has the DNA TGTGCCAGCAGTTCCCACCAGGGGGACAGACTCTTCAACTATGGCTACACCTTC.

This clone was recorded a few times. CDR3 in amino acids: CASSVGGVSGNTIYF. The DNA of the CDR3 is TGTGCCAGCAGCGTAGGAGGCGTCTCTGGAAACACCATATATTTT. The V gene is TRBV9, the J gene TRBJ1-3, with D unclear. This CDR3 has 15 amino acids. Trimming stripped 0 bases from V and 0 bases from J, with 7 bases between. CDR1 and CDR2 (germline): SGDLS, YYNGEE.

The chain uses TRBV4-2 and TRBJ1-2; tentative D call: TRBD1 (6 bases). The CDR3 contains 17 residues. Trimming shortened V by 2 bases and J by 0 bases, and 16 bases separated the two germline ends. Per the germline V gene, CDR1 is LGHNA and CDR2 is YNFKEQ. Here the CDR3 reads CASSQQDWTATNYGYTF. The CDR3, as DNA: TGTGCCAGCAGCCAACAAGACTGGACAGCTACTAACTATGGCTACACCTTC.

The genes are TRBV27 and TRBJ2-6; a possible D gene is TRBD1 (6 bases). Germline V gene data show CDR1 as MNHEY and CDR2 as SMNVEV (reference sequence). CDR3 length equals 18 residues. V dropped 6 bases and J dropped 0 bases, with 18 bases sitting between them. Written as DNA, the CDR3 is TGTGCCAGCAGAACACTGGACAGAGCAATCTCTGGGGCCAACGTCCTGACTTTC. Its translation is CASRTLDRAISGANVLTF. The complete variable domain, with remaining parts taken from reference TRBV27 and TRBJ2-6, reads EAQVTQNPRYLITVTGKKLTVTCSQNMNHEYMSWYRQDPGLGLRQIYYSMNVEVTDKGDVPEGYKVSRKEKRNFPLILESPSPNQTSLYFCASRTLDRAISGANVLTFGAGSRLTVL.

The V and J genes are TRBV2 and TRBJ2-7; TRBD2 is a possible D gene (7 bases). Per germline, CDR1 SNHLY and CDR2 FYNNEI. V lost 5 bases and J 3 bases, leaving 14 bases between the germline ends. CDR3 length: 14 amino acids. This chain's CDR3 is CASSKGGVVYEQYF. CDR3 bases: TGTGCCAGCAGTAAGGGGGGGGTAGTCTACGAGCAGTACTTC. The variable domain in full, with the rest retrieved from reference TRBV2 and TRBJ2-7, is EPEVTQTPSHQVTQMGQEVILRCVPISNHLYFYWYRQILGQKVEFLVSFYNNEISEKSEIFDDQFSVERPDGSNFTLKIRSTKLEDSAMYFCASSKGGVVYEQYFGPGTRLTVT.

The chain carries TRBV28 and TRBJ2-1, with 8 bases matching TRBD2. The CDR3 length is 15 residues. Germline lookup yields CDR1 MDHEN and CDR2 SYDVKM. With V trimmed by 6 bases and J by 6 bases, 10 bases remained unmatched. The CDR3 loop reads CASSQGTRRGNEQFF. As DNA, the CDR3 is TGTGCCAGCAGCCAGGGGACTAGGAGGGGCAATGAGCAGTTCTTC.

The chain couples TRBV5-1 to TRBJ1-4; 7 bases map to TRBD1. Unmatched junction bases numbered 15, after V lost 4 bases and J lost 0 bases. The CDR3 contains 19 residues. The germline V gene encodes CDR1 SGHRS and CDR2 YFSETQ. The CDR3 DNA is TGCGCCAGCAGCAGGAAGACAGGGACGCTACCCTCAACTAATGAAAAACTGTTTTTT. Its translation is CASSRKTGTLPSTNEKLFF.

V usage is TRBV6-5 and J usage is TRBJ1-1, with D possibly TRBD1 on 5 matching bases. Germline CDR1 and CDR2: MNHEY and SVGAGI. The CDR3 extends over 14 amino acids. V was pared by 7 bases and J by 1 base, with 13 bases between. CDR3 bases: TGTGCCAGCAATTCCGGGACCGCGAACACTGAAGCTTTCTTT. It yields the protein CASNSGTANTEAFF.

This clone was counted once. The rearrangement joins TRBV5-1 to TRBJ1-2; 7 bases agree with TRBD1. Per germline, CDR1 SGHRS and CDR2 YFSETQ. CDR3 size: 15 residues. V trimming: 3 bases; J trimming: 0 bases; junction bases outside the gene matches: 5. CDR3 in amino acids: CASSSGTVTNYGYTF. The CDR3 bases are TGCGCCAGCAGCTCCGGGACAGTGACTAACTATGGCTACACCTTC.

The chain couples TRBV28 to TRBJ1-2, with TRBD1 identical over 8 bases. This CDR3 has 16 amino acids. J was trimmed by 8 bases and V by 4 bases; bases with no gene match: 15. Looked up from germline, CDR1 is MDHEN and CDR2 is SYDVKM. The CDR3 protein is CASSSSTGEGLGGYTF. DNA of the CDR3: TGTGCCAGCAGTTCATCGACAGGGGAAGGATTGGGAGGCTACACCTTC.

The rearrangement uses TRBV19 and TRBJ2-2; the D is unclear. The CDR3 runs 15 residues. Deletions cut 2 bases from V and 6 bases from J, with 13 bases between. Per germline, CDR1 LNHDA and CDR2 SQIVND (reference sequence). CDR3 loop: CASSIRSSNPGELFF. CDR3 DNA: TGTGCCAGTAGTATAAGATCATCAAACCCCGGGGAGCTGTTTTTT.